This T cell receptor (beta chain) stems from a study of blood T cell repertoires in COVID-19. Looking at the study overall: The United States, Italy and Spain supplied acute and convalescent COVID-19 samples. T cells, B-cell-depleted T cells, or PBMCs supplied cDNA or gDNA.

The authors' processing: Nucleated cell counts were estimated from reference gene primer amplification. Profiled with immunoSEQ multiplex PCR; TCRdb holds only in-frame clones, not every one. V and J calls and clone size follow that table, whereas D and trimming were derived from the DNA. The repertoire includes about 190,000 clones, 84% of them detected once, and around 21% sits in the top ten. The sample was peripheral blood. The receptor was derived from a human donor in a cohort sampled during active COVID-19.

The chain's CDR3 is CASRGLAGANTGELFF. DNA for the CDR3: TGTGCCAGCAGGGGACTAGCGGGGGCGAACACCGGGGAGCTGTTTTTT. The chain employs TRBV27 and TRBJ2-2; TRBD2 agrees at 14 bases. With V trimmed by 6 bases and J by 0 bases, 0 bases remained unmatched. The CDR3 extends over 16 amino acids. Germline V CDR1 and CDR2: MNHEY, SMNVEV (reference sequence).